This note documents a single TCR beta chain sequence. The germline V gene encodes CDR1 LGHNA and CDR2 YNFKEQ. The CDR3 runs 15 residues. Germline trimming cut 0 bases from V and 2 bases from J; bases unmatched to any gene: 3. Profiling relied on immunoSEQ multiplex PCR, and the TCRdb table lists in-frame clones only, not all of them. The sample contains roughly 80,000 clones, roughly 90% of which appear only once. This sample is part of a study of OX40 agonist ivuxolimab in advanced cancers. The clonotype comes from an adult with an advanced solid tumor such as melanoma, head and neck, liver or kidney cancer. The V and J genes are TRBV4-2 and TRBJ2-7, with 8 bases that match TRBD2. The material sequenced was CD4+ or CD8+ T cells sorted from blood, taken in a trial of the OX40 agonist ivuxolimab. This CDR3 reads CASSQDGSGTYEQYF. The CDR3 bases are TGTGCCAGCAGCCAAGATGGTAGCGGGACCTACGAGCAGTACTTC.